This entry concerns a single T cell receptor beta chain. These data come from a study of blood T cell repertoires in COVID-19. Turning to the study itself: T cells, B-cell-depleted T cells, or PBMCs supplied cDNA or gDNA.

Assay: immunoSEQ multiplex PCR; the TCRdb copy retains only in-frame clones and omits some. This repertoire shows 110,000 or so clones, around 85% found once; its top ten account for 2% to 3%. The CDR3 is made up of 13 amino acids. Germline loops: CDR1 MGHRA, CDR2 YSYEKL. V lost 4 bases and J lost 5, with 11 bases in between. The rearrangement links TRBV4-1 to TRBJ1-1; TRBD1 might be the D (5 bases). This TCR was sampled from a man aged 45-65 years with acute or convalescent COVID-19. The sequencing sample was made of peripheral blood. The CDR3 DNA sequence: TGCGCCAGCAGCCTCGAACCAGGGACTGAAGCTTTCTTT. It is translated as CASSLEPGTEAFF.